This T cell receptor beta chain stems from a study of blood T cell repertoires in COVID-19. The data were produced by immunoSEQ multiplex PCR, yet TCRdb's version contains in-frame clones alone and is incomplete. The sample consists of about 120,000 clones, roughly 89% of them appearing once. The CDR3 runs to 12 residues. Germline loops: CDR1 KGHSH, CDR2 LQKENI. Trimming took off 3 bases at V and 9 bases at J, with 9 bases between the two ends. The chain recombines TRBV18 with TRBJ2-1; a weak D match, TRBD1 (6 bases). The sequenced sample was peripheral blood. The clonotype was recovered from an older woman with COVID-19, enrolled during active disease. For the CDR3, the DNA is TGTGCCAGCTCACCCAGGGGATCTGAGCAGTTCTTC. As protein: CASSPRGSEQFF.